This T cell receptor beta chain was captured by sequencing in a study of T cell responses to AZD1222 COVID-19 vaccine. Study at large: Pooling covered second doses at about 4 or about 12 weeks. Notes on the study in general: The donor cohort was predominantly white British with a female majority, and clonal diversity may have been underestimated. The CD4 TCRs associated with vaccination extended across spike and predominated at 160-218 and 743-854. Every sample of the repertoires postdated the peak T cell response.

TCRdb keeps only in-frame clones here, not all; method: immunoSEQ multiplex PCR. Of roughly 180,000 clones in the sample, 88% were seen once. Germline CDR1 reads MNHEY; CDR2 reads SVGEGT. The length of the CDR3 is 16 residues. Trimming stripped 0 bases from V and 13 bases from J, with 19 bases between. As regards this clone: The target antigen is unknown.

This TCR derives from an adult in good health. The specimen was peripheral blood, collected on day 0 of AZD1222 vaccination. V and J are TRBV6-2 or TRBV6-3 and TRBJ1-6, with D perhaps matching TRBD1 (5 bases). DNA for the CDR3: TGTGCCAGCAGTTACTCGAAGGGCAGGGCCTCGCCCCCCCTCCACTTT. Its translation: CASSYSKGRASPPLHF.